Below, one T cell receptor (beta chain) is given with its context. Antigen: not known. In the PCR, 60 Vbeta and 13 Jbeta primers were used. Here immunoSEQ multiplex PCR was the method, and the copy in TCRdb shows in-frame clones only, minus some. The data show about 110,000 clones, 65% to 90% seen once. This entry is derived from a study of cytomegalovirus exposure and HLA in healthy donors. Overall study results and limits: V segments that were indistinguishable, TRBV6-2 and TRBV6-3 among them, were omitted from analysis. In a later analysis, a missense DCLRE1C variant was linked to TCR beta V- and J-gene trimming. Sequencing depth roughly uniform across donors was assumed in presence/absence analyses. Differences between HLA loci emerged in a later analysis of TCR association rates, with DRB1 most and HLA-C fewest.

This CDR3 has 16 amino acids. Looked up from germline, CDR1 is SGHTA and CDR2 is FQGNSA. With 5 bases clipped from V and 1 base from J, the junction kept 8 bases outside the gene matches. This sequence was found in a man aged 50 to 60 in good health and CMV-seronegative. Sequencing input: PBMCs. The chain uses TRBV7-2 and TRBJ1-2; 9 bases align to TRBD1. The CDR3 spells CASSPTGQGSNYGYTF. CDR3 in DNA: TGTGCCAGCAGCCCCACGGGACAGGGTAGTAACTATGGCTACACCTTC.